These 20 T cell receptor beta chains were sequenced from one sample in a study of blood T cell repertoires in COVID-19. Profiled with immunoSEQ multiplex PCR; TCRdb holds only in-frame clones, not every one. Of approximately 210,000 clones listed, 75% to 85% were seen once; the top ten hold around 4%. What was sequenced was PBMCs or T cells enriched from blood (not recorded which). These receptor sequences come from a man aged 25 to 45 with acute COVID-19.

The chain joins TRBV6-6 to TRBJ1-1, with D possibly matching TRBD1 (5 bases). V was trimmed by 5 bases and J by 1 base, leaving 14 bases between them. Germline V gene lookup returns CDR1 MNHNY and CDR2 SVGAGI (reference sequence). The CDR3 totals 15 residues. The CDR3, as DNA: TGTGCCAGCAGTGGGGCCGAATTCACGAACACTGAAGCTTTCTTT. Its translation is CASSGAEFTNTEAFF.

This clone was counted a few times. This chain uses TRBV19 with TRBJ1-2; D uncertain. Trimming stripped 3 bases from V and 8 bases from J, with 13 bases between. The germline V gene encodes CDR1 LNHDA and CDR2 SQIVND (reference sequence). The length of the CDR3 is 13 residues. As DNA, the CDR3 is TGTGCCAGTAGTATGGGTGAGGTACGGGGCTACACCTTC. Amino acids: CASSMGEVRGYTF.

CDR3 in DNA: TGTGCCAGCAGCTTAGGCTCAGTGAAGGAGCAGTACTTC. It encodes CASSLGSVKEQYF. The chain carries TRBV13 and TRBJ2-7; D gene uncertain. Per germline, CDR1 PRHDT and CDR2 FYEKMQ (reference sequence). V dropped 0 bases and J dropped 7 bases, with 10 bases sitting between them. The CDR3 totals 13 residues.

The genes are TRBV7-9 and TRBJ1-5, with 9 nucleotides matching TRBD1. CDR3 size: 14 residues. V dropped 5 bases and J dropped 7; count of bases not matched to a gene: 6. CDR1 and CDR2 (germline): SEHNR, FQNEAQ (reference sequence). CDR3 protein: CASSQGTGFQPQHF. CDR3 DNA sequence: TGTGCCAGCAGCCAGGGGACAGGGTTCCAGCCCCAGCATTTT.

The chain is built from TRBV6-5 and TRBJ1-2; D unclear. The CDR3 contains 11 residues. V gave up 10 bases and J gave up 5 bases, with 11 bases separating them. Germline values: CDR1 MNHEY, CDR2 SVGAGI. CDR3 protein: CAIPQIYGYTF. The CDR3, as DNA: TGTGCCATTCCTCAGATATATGGCTACACCTTC.

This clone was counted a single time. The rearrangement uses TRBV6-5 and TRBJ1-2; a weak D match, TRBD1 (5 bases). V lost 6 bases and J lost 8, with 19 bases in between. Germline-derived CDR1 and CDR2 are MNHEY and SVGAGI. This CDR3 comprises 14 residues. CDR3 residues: CASSAGGRAGGYTF. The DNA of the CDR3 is TGTGCCAGCAGCGCCGGGGGACGGGCAGGGGGCTACACCTTC.

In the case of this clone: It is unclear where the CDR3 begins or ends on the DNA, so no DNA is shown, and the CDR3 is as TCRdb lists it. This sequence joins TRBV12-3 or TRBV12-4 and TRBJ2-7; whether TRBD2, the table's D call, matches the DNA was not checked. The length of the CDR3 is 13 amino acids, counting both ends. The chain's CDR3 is CASSSSESYEQYF.

CDR3 in amino acids: CAWSATDATQYF. As DNA, the CDR3 is TGTGCCTGGAGCGCCACAGACGCGACCCAGTACTTC. The chain recombines TRBV30 with TRBJ2-5; D gene ambiguous. The CDR3 consists of 12 residues. Germline values: CDR1 GTSNPN, CDR2 SVGIG (reference sequence). Trimming took off 3 bases at V and 7 bases at J, with 12 bases between the two ends.

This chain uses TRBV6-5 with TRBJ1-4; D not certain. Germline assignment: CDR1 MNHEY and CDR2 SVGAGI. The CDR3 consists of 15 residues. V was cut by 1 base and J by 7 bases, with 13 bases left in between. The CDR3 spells CASSYLGPVGEKLFF. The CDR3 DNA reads TGTGCCAGCAGTTACTTGGGCCCAGTCGGTGAAAAACTGTTTTTT.

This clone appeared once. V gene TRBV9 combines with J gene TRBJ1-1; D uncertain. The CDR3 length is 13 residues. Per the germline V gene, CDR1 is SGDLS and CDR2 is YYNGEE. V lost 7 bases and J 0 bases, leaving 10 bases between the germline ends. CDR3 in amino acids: CASGGSMNTEAFF. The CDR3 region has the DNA TGTGCCAGCGGAGGGTCCATGAACACTGAAGCTTTCTTT. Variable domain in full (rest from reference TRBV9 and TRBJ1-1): DSGVTQTPKHLITATGQRVTLRCSPRSGDLSVYWYQQSLDQGLQFLIQYYNGEERAKGNILERFSAQQFPDLHSELNLSSLELGDSALYFCASGGSMNTEAFFGQGTRLTVV.

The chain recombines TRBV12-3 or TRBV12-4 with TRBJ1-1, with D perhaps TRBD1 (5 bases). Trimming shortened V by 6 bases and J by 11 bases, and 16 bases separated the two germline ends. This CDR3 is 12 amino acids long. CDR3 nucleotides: TGTGCCAGCAGCCAGGGCGGAGGGGCGGCTTTCTTT. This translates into CASSQGGGAAFF.

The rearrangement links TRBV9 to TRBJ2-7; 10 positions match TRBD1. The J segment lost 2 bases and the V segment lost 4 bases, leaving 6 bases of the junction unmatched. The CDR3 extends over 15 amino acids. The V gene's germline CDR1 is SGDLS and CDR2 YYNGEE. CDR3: CASSPGTGAPYEQYF. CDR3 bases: TGTGCCAGCAGCCCAGGGACAGGGGCTCCCTACGAGCAGTACTTC.

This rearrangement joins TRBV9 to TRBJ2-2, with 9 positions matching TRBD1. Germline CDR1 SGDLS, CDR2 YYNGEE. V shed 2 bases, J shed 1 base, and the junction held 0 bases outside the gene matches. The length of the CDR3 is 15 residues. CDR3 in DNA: TGTGCCAGCAGCGTGGGACAGGGGAACACCGGGGAGCTGTTTTTT. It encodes CASSVGQGNTGELFF.

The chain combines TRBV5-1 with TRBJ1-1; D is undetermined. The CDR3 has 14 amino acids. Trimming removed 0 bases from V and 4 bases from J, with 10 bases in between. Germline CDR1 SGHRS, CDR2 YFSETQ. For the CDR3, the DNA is TGCGCCAGCAGCTTGGTTTCAGGAACCACTGAAGCTTTCTTT. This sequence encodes CASSLVSGTTEAFF.

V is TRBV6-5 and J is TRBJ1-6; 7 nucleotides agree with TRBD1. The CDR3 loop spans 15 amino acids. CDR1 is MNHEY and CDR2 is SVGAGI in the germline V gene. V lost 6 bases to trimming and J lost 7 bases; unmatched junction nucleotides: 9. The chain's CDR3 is CASSPGQFKNSPLHF. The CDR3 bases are TGTGCCAGCAGCCCGGGACAGTTTAAGAATTCACCCCTCCACTTT.

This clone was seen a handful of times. The CDR3 region has the DNA TGTGCCAGTACCGGGACAGGGTTGAATGAGCAGTTCTTC. Translation gives CASTGTGLNEQFF. The chain employs TRBV6-5 and TRBJ2-1; 9 nucleotides line up with TRBD1. CDR3 length equals 13 residues. The J segment lost 7 bases and the V segment lost 9 bases, leaving 7 bases of the junction unmatched. Germline V lookup: CDR1 MNHEY, CDR2 SVGAGI.

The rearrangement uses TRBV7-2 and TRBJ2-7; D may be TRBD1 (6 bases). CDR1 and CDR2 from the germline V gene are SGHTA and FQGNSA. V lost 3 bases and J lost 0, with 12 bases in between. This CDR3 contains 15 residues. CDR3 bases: TGTGCCAGCAGCTTGATAGACAGGAGCTCCTACGAGCAGTACTTC. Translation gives CASSLIDRSSYEQYF.

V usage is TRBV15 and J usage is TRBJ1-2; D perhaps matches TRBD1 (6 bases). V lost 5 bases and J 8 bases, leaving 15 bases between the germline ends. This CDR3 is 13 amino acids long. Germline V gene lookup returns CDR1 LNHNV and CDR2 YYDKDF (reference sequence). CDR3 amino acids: CATSLRQAQGYTF. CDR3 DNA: TGTGCCACCAGCCTACGACAGGCTCAGGGCTACACCTTC.

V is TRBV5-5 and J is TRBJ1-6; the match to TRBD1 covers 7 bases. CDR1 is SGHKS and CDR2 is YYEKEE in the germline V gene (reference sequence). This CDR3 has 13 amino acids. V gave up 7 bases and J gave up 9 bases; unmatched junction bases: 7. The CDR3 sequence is CASGGQFGSPLHF. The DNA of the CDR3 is TGTGCCAGCGGGGGACAGTTCGGTTCACCCCTCCACTTT.

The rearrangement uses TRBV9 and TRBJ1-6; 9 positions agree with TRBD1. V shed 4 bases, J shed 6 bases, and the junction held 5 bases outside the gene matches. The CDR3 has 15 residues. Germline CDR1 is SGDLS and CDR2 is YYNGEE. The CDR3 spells CASSPTGGGNSPLHF. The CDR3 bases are TGTGCCAGCAGCCCTACAGGGGGCGGTAATTCACCCCTCCACTTT.